This T cell receptor (beta chain) comes out of a study of CD8 T cells in ankylosing spondylitis. With regard to this clonotype: Antigen unknown.

Trimming removed 6 bases at V and 0 bases at J, with 13 bases between. This CDR3 has 15 residues. From germline, CDR1 is SEHNR and CDR2 FQNEAQ (reference sequence). Findings and limits, study-wide: Those disease-linked clones were CD8+; they were also relatively rare in peripheral blood. Previously reported in reactive arthritis synovial fluid and blood were some of the motif variants. A TCR beta motif of about 8 highly homologous variants appeared characteristic of ankylosing spondylitis blood.

For TCR beta, libraries came from quantitative 5'-RACE with molecular barcodes. TCRdb reanalysed the 5' RACE reads using MiXCR and keeps one entry per CDR3 protein. The sample holds 200,000 to 250,000 distinct CDR3 sequences; about 11% are singletons and the top ten take 6% to 8.5%. The specimen sequenced was blood, either unsorted or a sorted T cell fraction (not recorded which). The TCR was taken from a male donor with ankylosing spondylitis or in good health (not recorded which). The J gene is TRBJ2-3, the V gene TRBV7-9; no firm D call. The CDR3 protein is CASRTDVSSTDTQYF. The CDR3 region has the DNA TGTGCCAGCAGGACGGACGTCTCTAGCACAGATACGCAGTATTTT.